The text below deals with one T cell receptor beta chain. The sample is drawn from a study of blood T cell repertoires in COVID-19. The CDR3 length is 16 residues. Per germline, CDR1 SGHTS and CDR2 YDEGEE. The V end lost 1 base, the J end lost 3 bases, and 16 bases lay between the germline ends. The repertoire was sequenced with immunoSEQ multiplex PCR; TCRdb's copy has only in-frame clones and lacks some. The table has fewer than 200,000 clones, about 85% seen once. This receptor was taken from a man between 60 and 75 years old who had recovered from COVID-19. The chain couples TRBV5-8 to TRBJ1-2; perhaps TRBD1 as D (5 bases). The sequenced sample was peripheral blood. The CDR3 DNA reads TGTGCCAGCAGCTTGAATCTGCAGGGTTCCCACTATGGCTACACCTTC. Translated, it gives CASSLNLQGSHYGYTF. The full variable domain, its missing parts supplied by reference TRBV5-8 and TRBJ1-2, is EAGVTQSPTHLIKTRGQQATLRCSPISGHTSVYWYQQALGLGLQFLLWYDEGEERNRGNFPPRFSGRQFPNYSSELNVNALELEDSALYLCASSLNLQGSHYGYTFGSGTRLTVV.